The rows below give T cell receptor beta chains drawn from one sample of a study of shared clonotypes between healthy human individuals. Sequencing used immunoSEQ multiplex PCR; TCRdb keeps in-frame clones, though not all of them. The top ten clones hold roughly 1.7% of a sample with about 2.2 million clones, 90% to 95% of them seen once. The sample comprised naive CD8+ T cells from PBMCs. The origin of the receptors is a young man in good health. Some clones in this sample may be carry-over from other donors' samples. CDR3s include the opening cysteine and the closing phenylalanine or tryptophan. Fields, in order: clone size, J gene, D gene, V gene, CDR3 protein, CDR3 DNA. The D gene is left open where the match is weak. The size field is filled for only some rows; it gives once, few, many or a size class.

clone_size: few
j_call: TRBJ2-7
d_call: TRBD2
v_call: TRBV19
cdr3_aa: CASSIREGIDEQYF
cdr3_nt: TGTGCCAGTAGTATTAGGGAGGGGATCGACGAGCAGTACTTC

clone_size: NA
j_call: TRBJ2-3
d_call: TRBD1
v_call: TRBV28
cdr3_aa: CASSSTGGKSNTQYF
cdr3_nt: TGTGCCAGCAGTTCTACAGGGGGCAAGTCAAATACGCAGTATTTT

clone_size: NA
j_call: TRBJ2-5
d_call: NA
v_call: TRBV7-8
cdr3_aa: CASSLAGGSQETQYF
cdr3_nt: TGTGCCAGCAGCTTAGCTGGGGGCTCCCAAGAGACCCAGTACTTC

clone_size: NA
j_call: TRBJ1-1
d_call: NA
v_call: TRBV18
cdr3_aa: CASSPSDRGLNTEAFF
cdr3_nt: TGTGCCAGCTCACCGTCAGACCGGGGGTTGAACACTGAAGCTTTCTTT

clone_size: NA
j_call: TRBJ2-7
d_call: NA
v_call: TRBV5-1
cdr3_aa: CASSSAGNEQYF
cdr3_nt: TGCGCCAGCAGCTCGGCGGGGAACGAGCAGTACTTC

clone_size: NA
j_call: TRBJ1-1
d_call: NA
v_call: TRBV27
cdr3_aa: CASTSGGGVAFF
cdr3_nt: TGTGCCAGCACCAGTGGTGGGGGGGTGGCTTTCTTT

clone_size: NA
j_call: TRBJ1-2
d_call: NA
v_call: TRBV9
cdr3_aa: CASSPGGGPEYGYTF
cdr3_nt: TGTGCCAGCAGCCCCGGGGGGGGGCCTGAGTATGGCTACACCTTC

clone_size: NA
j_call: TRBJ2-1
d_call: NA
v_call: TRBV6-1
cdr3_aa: CASSERSSYNEQFF
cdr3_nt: TGTGCCAGCAGCGAGCGGAGCTCCTACAATGAGCAGTTCTTC

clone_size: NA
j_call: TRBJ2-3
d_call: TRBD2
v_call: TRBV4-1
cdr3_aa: CASSATTSGRSSSTDTQYF
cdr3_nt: TGCGCCAGCAGCGCGACTACTAGCGGGAGGTCCTCTAGCACAGATACGCAGTATTTT

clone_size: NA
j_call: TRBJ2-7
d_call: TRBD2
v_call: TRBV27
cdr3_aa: CASSLEQAGGRYEQYF
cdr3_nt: TGTGCCAGCAGTTTAGAACAAGCGGGAGGACGATACGAGCAGTACTTC

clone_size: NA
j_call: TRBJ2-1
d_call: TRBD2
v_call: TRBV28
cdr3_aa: CASRRTSGRGNEQFF
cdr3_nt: TGTGCCAGCAGACGGACTAGCGGGAGGGGGAATGAGCAGTTCTTC

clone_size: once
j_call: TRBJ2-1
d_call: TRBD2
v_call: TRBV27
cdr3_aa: CASSQLAGVSYNEQFF
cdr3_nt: TGTGCCAGCAGCCAACTAGCGGGGGTCTCCTACAATGAGCAGTTCTTC

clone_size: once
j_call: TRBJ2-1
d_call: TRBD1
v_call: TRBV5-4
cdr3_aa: CASRPDRGLGNEQFF
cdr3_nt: TGTGCCAGCAGACCCGACAGGGGGCTAGGCAATGAGCAGTTCTTC

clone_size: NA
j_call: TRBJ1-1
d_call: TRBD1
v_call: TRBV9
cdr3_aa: CASSGRTGDTEAFF
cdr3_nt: TGTGCCAGCAGCGGGAGGACAGGAGACACTGAAGCTTTCTTT

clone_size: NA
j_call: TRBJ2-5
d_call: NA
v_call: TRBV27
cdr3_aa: CASSHRQETQYF
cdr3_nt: TGTGCCAGCAGTCACCGCCAAGAGACCCAGTACTTC

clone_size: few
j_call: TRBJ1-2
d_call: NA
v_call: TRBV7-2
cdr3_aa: CASSQDGYTF
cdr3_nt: TGTGCCAGCAGCCAAGATGGCTACACCTTC

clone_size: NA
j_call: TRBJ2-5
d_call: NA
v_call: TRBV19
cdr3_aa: CASSIRFTSQETQYF
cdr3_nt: TGTGCCAGTAGTATAAGATTTACATCTCAAGAGACCCAGTACTTC

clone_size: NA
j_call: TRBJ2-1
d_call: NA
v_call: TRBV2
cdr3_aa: CASSDTYEQFF
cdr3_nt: TGTGCCAGCAGTGATACCTATGAGCAGTTCTTC

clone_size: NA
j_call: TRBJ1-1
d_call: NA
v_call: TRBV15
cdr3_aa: CATSRDRGVGTEAFF
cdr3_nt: TGTGCCACCAGCAGAGATCGCGGGGTTGGGACTGAAGCTTTCTTT

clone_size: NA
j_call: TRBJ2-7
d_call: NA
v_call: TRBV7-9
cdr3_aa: CASSLAQEQYF
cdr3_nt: TGTGCCAGCAGCTTAGCGCAGGAGCAGTACTTC

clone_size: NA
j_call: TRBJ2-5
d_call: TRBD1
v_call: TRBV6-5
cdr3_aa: CASSLNLRGRGETQYF
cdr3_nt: TGTGCCAGCAGTTTAAACCTCAGGGGGCGCGGGGAGACCCAGTACTTC

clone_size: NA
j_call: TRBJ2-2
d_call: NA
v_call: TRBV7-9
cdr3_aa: CASNPTPADTNTGELFF
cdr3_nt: TGTGCCAGCAACCCCACCCCAGCGGACACGAACACCGGGGAGCTGTTTTTT

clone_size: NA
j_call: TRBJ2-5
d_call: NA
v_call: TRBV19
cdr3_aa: CASRRLVGQKETQYF
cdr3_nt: TGTGCCAGTAGACGACTAGTCGGGCAAAAAGAGACCCAGTACTTC

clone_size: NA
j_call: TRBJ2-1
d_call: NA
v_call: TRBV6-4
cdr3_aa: CASSDSPYNEQFF
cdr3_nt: TGTGCCAGCAGTGACTCCCCTTACAATGAGCAGTTCTTC

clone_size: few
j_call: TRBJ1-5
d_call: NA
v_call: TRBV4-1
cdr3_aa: CASSRAGSNQPQHF
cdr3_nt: TGCGCCAGCAGCCGAGCCGGGAGCAATCAGCCCCAGCATTTT

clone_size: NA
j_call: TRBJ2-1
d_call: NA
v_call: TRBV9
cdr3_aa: CASSVDSVHYNEQFF
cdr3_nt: TGTGCCAGCAGCGTAGACTCGGTACATTACAATGAGCAGTTCTTC

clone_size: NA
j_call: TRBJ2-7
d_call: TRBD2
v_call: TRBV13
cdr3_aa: CASSVGRGVYEQYF
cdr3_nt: TGTGCCAGCAGCGTTGGACGGGGGGTCTACGAGCAGTACTTC

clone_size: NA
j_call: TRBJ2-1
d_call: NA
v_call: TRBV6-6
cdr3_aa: CASSYALYNEQFF
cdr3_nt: TGTGCCAGCAGTTACGCGCTTTACAATGAGCAGTTCTTC

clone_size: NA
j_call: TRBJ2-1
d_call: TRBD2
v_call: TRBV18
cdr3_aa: CASSPPTGGSSYNEQFF
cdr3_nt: TGTGCCAGCTCACCACCCACGGGGGGGAGTTCCTACAATGAGCAGTTCTTC

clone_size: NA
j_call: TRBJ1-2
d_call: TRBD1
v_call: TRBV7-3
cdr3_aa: CASSLGQGVNYGYTF
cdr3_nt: TGTGCCAGCAGCTTAGGGCAGGGGGTTAACTATGGCTACACCTTC

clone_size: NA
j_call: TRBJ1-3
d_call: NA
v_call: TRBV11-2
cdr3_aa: CASSLDLRFAAGNTIYF
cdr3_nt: TGTGCCAGCAGCTTAGATCTGAGGTTTGCGGCTGGAAACACCATATATTTT

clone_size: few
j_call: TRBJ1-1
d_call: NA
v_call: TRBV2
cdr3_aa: CASTIWGRTEAFF
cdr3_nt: TGTGCCAGCACCATTTGGGGAAGGACTGAAGCTTTCTTT

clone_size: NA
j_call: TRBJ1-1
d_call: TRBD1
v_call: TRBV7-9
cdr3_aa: CASIGRTWTGENTEAFF
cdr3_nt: TGTGCCAGCATAGGGCGGACATGGACAGGGGAGAACACTGAAGCTTTCTTT

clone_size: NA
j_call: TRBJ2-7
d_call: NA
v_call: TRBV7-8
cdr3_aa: CASSPRPSYEQYF
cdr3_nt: TGTGCCAGCAGCCCCCGGCCCTCCTACGAGCAGTACTTC

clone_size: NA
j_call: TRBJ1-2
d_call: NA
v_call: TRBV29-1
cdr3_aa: CSVADPGAINYGYTF
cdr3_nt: TGCAGCGTGGCAGACCCGGGGGCGATTAACTATGGCTACACCTTC

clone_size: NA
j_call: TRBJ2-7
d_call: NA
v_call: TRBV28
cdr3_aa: CASSFRGWNEQYF
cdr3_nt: TGTGCCAGCAGTTTCAGGGGATGGAACGAGCAGTACTTC

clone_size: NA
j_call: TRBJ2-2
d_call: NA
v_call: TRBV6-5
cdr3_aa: CASSYGENTGELFF
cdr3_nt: TGTGCCAGCAGTTATGGGGAGAACACCGGGGAGCTGTTTTTT

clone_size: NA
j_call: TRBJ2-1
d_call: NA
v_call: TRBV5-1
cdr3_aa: CASSSGTGSYNEQFF
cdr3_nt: TGCGCCAGCAGCTCCGGGACGGGCTCCTACAATGAGCAGTTCTTC